A selection of T cell receptor beta chains follows, all from one sample in a study of cytomegalovirus exposure and HLA in healthy donors. Sequencing used immunoSEQ multiplex PCR; TCRdb keeps in-frame clones, though not all of them. The sample lists some 170,000 clones; 60% to 85% were seen once. The specimen sequenced was PBMCs. The receptors originated from a male donor in good health and CMV-seronegative. The CDR3 runs from the conserved cysteine through the conserved F or W. Each record gives: D gene, clone size, J gene, V gene, CDR3 protein, CDR3 DNA. The D gene is left open where the match is weak. Not all rows give a size; the values are once, few, many and, for expanded clones, a class.

d_call: TRBD2
clone_size: few
j_call: TRBJ2-3
v_call: TRBV13
cdr3_aa: CASSLGGLAGVGFTDTQYF
cdr3_nt: TGTGCCAGCAGCTTAGGAGGACTAGCGGGAGTTGGGTTCACAGATACGCAGTATTTT

d_call: TRBD2
clone_size: few
j_call: TRBJ2-7
v_call: TRBV5-6
cdr3_aa: CASSFEGGAYEQYF
cdr3_nt: TGTGCCAGCAGCTTCGAGGGAGGGGCCTACGAGCAGTACTTC

d_call: -
clone_size: -
j_call: TRBJ1-4
v_call: TRBV30
cdr3_aa: CAWSVLGTSNEKLFF
cdr3_nt: TGTGCCTGGAGTGTACTTGGGACAAGTAATGAAAAACTGTTTTTT

d_call: TRBD2
clone_size: -
j_call: TRBJ2-3
v_call: TRBV28
cdr3_aa: CASSSGTSGVGRADTQYF
cdr3_nt: TGTGCCAGCAGTTCCGGGACTAGCGGGGTCGGGCGGGCAGATACGCAGTATTTT

d_call: -
clone_size: -
j_call: TRBJ2-3
v_call: TRBV7-3
cdr3_aa: CASSPYTDTQYF
cdr3_nt: TGTGCCAGCAGCCCCTACACAGATACGCAGTATTTT

d_call: -
clone_size: -
j_call: TRBJ2-5
v_call: TRBV6-6
cdr3_aa: CASRTLQETQYF
cdr3_nt: TGTGCCAGCAGGACACTCCAAGAGACCCAGTACTTC

d_call: TRBD1
clone_size: -
j_call: TRBJ2-7
v_call: TRBV5-1
cdr3_aa: CASSEGTGAYEQYF
cdr3_nt: TGCGCCAGCAGCGAAGGGACAGGGGCCTACGAGCAGTACTTC

d_call: TRBD1
clone_size: few
j_call: TRBJ2-3
v_call: TRBV11-2
cdr3_aa: CASSLTGSTDTQYF
cdr3_nt: TGTGCCAGCTCTCTGACAGGGAGCACAGATACGCAGTATTTT

d_call: -
clone_size: -
j_call: TRBJ2-7
v_call: TRBV11-2
cdr3_aa: CASSPGHSYEQYF
cdr3_nt: TGTGCCAGCAGCCCGGGACATTCCTACGAGCAGTACTTC

d_call: TRBD2
clone_size: -
j_call: TRBJ2-4
v_call: TRBV28
cdr3_aa: CASSFLGGGPQNIQYF
cdr3_nt: TGTGCCAGCAGTTTCCTTGGGGGAGGGCCCCAAAACATTCAGTACTTC

d_call: -
clone_size: -
j_call: TRBJ2-1
v_call: TRBV6-5
cdr3_aa: CASSYSRVSGEQFF
cdr3_nt: TGTGCCAGCAGTTACTCGCGTGTATCTGGTGAGCAGTTCTTC

d_call: TRBD1
clone_size: -
j_call: TRBJ2-1
v_call: TRBV7-8
cdr3_aa: CASSLGFSGQGKDEQFF
cdr3_nt: TGTGCCAGCAGCTTAGGTTTTTCGGGACAGGGTAAGGATGAGCAGTTCTTC

d_call: -
clone_size: -
j_call: TRBJ1-6
v_call: TRBV7-6
cdr3_aa: CASSQGLVGNSPLHF
cdr3_nt: TGTGCCAGCTCCCAGGGGCTCGTGGGGAATTCACCCCTCCACTTT

d_call: -
clone_size: -
j_call: TRBJ2-1
v_call: TRBV9
cdr3_aa: CASSVDGSYNEQFF
cdr3_nt: TGTGCCAGCAGCGTAGACGGCTCCTACAATGAGCAGTTCTTC

d_call: -
clone_size: -
j_call: TRBJ1-3
v_call: TRBV19
cdr3_aa: CASSQGTGNTIYF
cdr3_nt: TGTGCCAGTAGCCAGGGGACCGGAAACACCATATATTTT

d_call: -
clone_size: -
j_call: TRBJ1-1
v_call: TRBV14
cdr3_aa: CASSQAPETEAFF
cdr3_nt: TGTGCCAGCAGCCAAGCCCCCGAGACTGAAGCTTTCTTT

d_call: -
clone_size: -
j_call: TRBJ1-4
v_call: TRBV4-1
cdr3_aa: CASSQEGSGREKLFF
cdr3_nt: TGCGCCAGCAGCCAAGAGGGATCAGGGAGGGAAAAACTGTTTTTT

d_call: TRBD1
clone_size: -
j_call: TRBJ1-1
v_call: TRBV6-5
cdr3_aa: CASRRDRGLGEAFF
cdr3_nt: TGTGCCAGCAGGAGGGACAGGGGACTAGGGGAAGCTTTCTTT

d_call: TRBD2
clone_size: -
j_call: TRBJ2-7
v_call: TRBV28
cdr3_aa: CASSARLAVYEQYF
cdr3_nt: TGTGCCAGCAGTGCGAGACTAGCGGTCTACGAGCAGTACTTC

d_call: -
clone_size: -
j_call: TRBJ2-2
v_call: TRBV19
cdr3_aa: CASRLTMNTGELFF
cdr3_nt: TGTGCCAGTAGGCTGACTATGAACACCGGGGAGCTGTTTTTT

d_call: TRBD2
clone_size: -
j_call: TRBJ2-1
v_call: TRBV4-2
cdr3_aa: CASSQAELAARSYNEQFF
cdr3_nt: TGTGCCAGCAGCCAAGCGGAGCTAGCGGCCCGCTCCTACAATGAGCAGTTCTTC

d_call: TRBD1
clone_size: few
j_call: TRBJ1-5
v_call: TRBV7-2
cdr3_aa: CASSTSGTGLSQPQHF
cdr3_nt: TGTGCCAGCAGCACCTCCGGGACAGGGTTGAGTCAGCCCCAGCATTTT

d_call: TRBD1
clone_size: -
j_call: TRBJ1-5
v_call: TRBV30
cdr3_aa: CAWSQSDRDIQPQHF
cdr3_nt: TGTGCCTGGAGCCAATCGGACAGGGACATTCAGCCCCAGCATTTT

d_call: -
clone_size: -
j_call: TRBJ2-2
v_call: TRBV28
cdr3_aa: CASSWVDKGTGELFF
cdr3_nt: TGTGCCAGCAGCTGGGTGGACAAAGGCACCGGGGAGCTGTTTTTT

d_call: TRBD1
clone_size: few
j_call: TRBJ1-5
v_call: TRBV9
cdr3_aa: CASSVGGTGNQPQHF
cdr3_nt: TGTGCCAGCAGCGTAGGGGGGACAGGGAATCAGCCCCAGCATTTT

d_call: TRBD1
clone_size: -
j_call: TRBJ1-2
v_call: TRBV6-5
cdr3_aa: CAISEAGGASYGYTF
cdr3_nt: TGTGCCATCAGCGAGGCAGGGGGCGCGAGCTATGGCTACACCTTC

d_call: -
clone_size: -
j_call: TRBJ1-5
v_call: TRBV6-6
cdr3_aa: CASRPGSSNQPQHF
cdr3_nt: TGTGCCAGCAGGCCAGGGTCTTCCAATCAGCCCCAGCATTTT

d_call: TRBD2
clone_size: -
j_call: TRBJ2-2
v_call: TRBV4-1
cdr3_aa: CATSTVAGATGELFF
cdr3_nt: TGCGCCACCTCAACCGTAGCGGGGGCCACCGGGGAGCTGTTTTTT

d_call: -
clone_size: once
j_call: TRBJ2-1
v_call: TRBV5-1
cdr3_aa: CASSLEGERVGEQFF
cdr3_nt: TGCGCCAGCAGCTTGGAAGGGGAACGTGTTGGAGAGCAGTTCTTC

d_call: -
clone_size: -
j_call: TRBJ2-1
v_call: TRBV5-4
cdr3_aa: CASSLAGGEKVRGQFF
cdr3_nt: TGTGCCAGCAGCTTGGCTGGGGGCGAAAAGGTACGTGGACAGTTCTTC

d_call: -
clone_size: -
j_call: TRBJ2-3
v_call: TRBV4-1
cdr3_aa: CASSQALTDAQYF
cdr3_nt: TGCGCCAGCAGCCAAGCCCTTACAGATGCGCAGTATTTT

d_call: -
clone_size: -
j_call: TRBJ1-3
v_call: TRBV19
cdr3_aa: CAATDGHSGNTIYF
cdr3_nt: TGTGCGGCTACCGACGGACACTCTGGAAACACCATATATTTT

d_call: -
clone_size: -
j_call: TRBJ2-1
v_call: TRBV11-2
cdr3_aa: CASRDYFHNEQFF
cdr3_nt: TGTGCCAGCAGGGACTACTTTCACAATGAGCAGTTCTTC

d_call: -
clone_size: -
j_call: TRBJ1-5
v_call: TRBV5-5
cdr3_aa: CASSLVGRQPQHF
cdr3_nt: TGTGCCAGCAGCTTGGTCGGGAGGCAGCCCCAGCATTTT

d_call: -
clone_size: -
j_call: TRBJ1-1
v_call: TRBV18
cdr3_aa: CASSPGQQGGTEAFF
cdr3_nt: TGTGCCAGCTCACCCGGACAACAGGGTGGAACTGAAGCTTTCTTT

d_call: -
clone_size: -
j_call: TRBJ2-7
v_call: TRBV6-6
cdr3_aa: CASSYNQRASSYEQYF
cdr3_nt: TGTGCCAGCAGTTACAATCAGCGGGCCAGCTCCTACGAGCAGTACTTC

d_call: TRBD2
clone_size: -
j_call: TRBJ2-1
v_call: TRBV9
cdr3_aa: CASSVAATSTLEQFF
cdr3_nt: TGTGCCAGCAGCGTAGCTGCGACTAGCACATTGGAGCAGTTCTTC

d_call: TRBD1
clone_size: -
j_call: TRBJ2-7
v_call: TRBV5-4
cdr3_aa: CASSADRVRDYEQYF
cdr3_nt: TGTGCCAGCAGCGCCGACAGGGTTCGGGACTACGAGCAGTACTTC

d_call: -
clone_size: few
j_call: TRBJ1-1
v_call: TRBV4-3
cdr3_aa: CASSQDGAGKTEAFF
cdr3_nt: TGCGCCAGCAGCCAAGATGGGGCAGGGAAGACTGAAGCTTTCTTT

d_call: TRBD1
clone_size: -
j_call: TRBJ1-3
v_call: TRBV6-5
cdr3_aa: CASSYSNRGSGNTIYF
cdr3_nt: TGTGCCAGCAGTTACAGTAACAGGGGCTCTGGAAACACCATATATTTT

d_call: TRBD1
clone_size: -
j_call: TRBJ2-7
v_call: TRBV28
cdr3_aa: CASSPGQGAYEQYF
cdr3_nt: TGTGCCAGCAGCCCGGGTCAGGGGGCCTACGAGCAGTACTTC

d_call: -
clone_size: -
j_call: TRBJ1-6
v_call: TRBV6-6
cdr3_aa: CAILRQDRYNSPLHF
cdr3_nt: TGTGCCATCCTCAGACAGGACAGATATAATTCACCCCTCCACTTT